This T cell receptor beta chain was captured in a study of shared clonotypes between healthy human individuals. Deletions cut 10 bases from V and 8 bases from J, with 15 bases between. The CDR3 contains 12 residues. Germline V gene lookup returns CDR1 ENHRY and CDR2 SYGVKD. Profiled with immunoSEQ multiplex PCR; TCRdb holds only in-frame clones, not every one. The sample lists about 110,000 clones; approximately 70% were seen once. This chain joins TRBV10-3 and TRBJ1-3; D is uncertain. Sequencing was carried out using memory CD8+ T cells sorted from blood. The subset: CD45RO+ cells pooled with CCR7-negative TemRA cells. This TCR was recovered from a woman in her twenties or thirties in good health. Here the CDR3 reads CATRMQGDTIYF. CDR3 sequence (DNA): TGTGCCACCCGCATGCAAGGAGACACCATATATTTT.